The 22 T cell receptor beta chains presented below share a single source sample, sequenced in a study of T cells in Graves' hyperthyroidism and ophthalmopathy. TCR beta CDR3 regions were amplified from RNA. A set of HTBI primers served as the primers for a first-round RT-PCR of the TCR CDR3. TCRdb re-called the multiplex PCR reads with MiXCR, one entry per CDR3 protein. The repertoire holds around 540,000 distinct CDR3 sequences, with about 45% as singletons. Sequencing was done on a sample of peripheral blood or thyroid tissue (not recorded which). The receptors stem from a woman under 30 with Graves' hyperthyroidism.

This clonotype was counted between two and nine times. This sequence joins TRBV24-1 and TRBJ2-5; 10 bases agree with TRBD2. V gave up 11 bases and J gave up 4 bases; unmatched junction bases: 18. The CDR3 is 17 residues long. Germline values: CDR1 KGHDR, CDR2 SFDVKD. The CDR3 here is CAMSFLTSGIGGETQYF. In DNA form, the CDR3 reads TGTGCCATGAGCTTCCTAACTAGCGGGATAGGAGGAGAGACCCAGTACTTC.

Points on this clonotype: Germline and junction disagree at one end, which may indicate a read error. The chain is built from TRBV7-8 and TRBJ2-6; no reliable D call. CDR3 length equals 9 residues. CDR1 is SGHVS and CDR2 is FQNEAQ in the germline V gene. The CDR3 spells CASSLDDGF. Written as DNA, the CDR3 is TGTGCCAGCAGCTTAGATGACGGCTTT. Full variable domain (outside the CDR3, taken from reference TRBV7-8 and TRBJ2-6): GAGVSQSPRYKVAKRGQDVALRCDPISGHVSLFWYQQALGQGPEFLTYFQNEAQLDKSGLPSDRFFAERPEGSVSTLKIQRTQQEDSAVYLCASSLDDGFGAGSRLTVL.

This clonotype was recorded only once. This chain joins TRBV20-1 and TRBJ1-5; unclear D gene. The CDR3 totals 13 residues. The germline V gene encodes CDR1 DFQATT and CDR2 SNEGSKA (reference sequence). V was trimmed by 3 bases and J by 3 bases, leaving 9 bases between them. The CDR3 coding sequence is TGCAGTGCTAGCGGATCAGACAATCAGCCCCAGCATTTT. It yields the protein CSASGSDNQPQHF.

This clonotype was seen repeatedly, ten times or more. This chain links TRBV20-1 with TRBJ1-4, with TRBD1 matching over 8 bases. V lost 4 bases, J lost 7 bases, and 8 bases stayed unmatched. CDR1 is DFQATT and CDR2 is SNEGSKA in the germline V gene (reference sequence). The CDR3 is 14 residues long. The CDR3 DNA follows: TGCAGTGCTAATGACAGGGGAGGAAGTGAAAAACTGTTTTTT. Its translation: CSANDRGGSEKLFF.

The rearrangement links TRBV24-1 to TRBJ2-7; D may be TRBD1 (6 bases). V was trimmed by 3 bases and J by 2 bases, leaving 7 bases between them. This CDR3 has 13 amino acids. Germline V CDR1 and CDR2: KGHDR, SFDVKD. The CDR3 loop reads CATSDRTAYEQYF. The CDR3 bases are TGTGCCACCAGTGATCGGACAGCCTACGAGCAGTACTTC.

Regarding this clonotype: The junction and the germline gene differ at one end; a read error may be behind it. V gene TRBV5-4 combines with J gene TRBJ1-6; weak D call: TRBD1 (6 bases). The CDR3 spans 14 residues. Germline V gene data show CDR1 as SGHNT and CDR2 as YYREEE (reference sequence). CDR3 residues: CASSPGQRGLFLHF. CDR3 coding DNA: TGCGCCAGCAGCCCCGGACAGCGAGGTCTTTTCCTCCACTTT.

This clonotype was recorded only once. At one end, the junction sequence differs from germline, possibly due to a read error. This sequence joins TRBV7-9 and TRBJ2-5; perhaps D is TRBD1 or TRBD2 (5 bases each). Per germline, CDR1 SEHNR and CDR2 FQNEAQ (reference sequence). This CDR3 contains 15 residues. Here the CDR3 reads CASSQLAGAQETQYF. Written as DNA, the CDR3 is TGCGCCAGCAGCCAACTTGCCGGGGCTCAAGAGACCCAGTACTTC.

This clonotype occurred once. The J gene is TRBJ2-5, the V gene TRBV29-1; 11 bases align to TRBD2. Germline V gives CDR1 SQVTM, CDR2 ANQGSEA. The CDR3 has 14 residues. V lost 4 bases, J lost 2 bases, and 3 bases stayed unmatched. The CDR3 bases are TGCAGCGTTGTACTAGCGGGAGAGCAAGAGACCCAGTACTTC. Translated, it gives CSVVLAGEQETQYF.

The rearrangement joins TRBV7-8 to TRBJ2-3, with D possibly matching TRBD2 (6 bases). Germline V lookup: CDR1 SGHVS, CDR2 FQNEAQ. With 1 base removed from V and 0 bases from J, the gap between germline ends came to 17 bases. This CDR3 has 18 residues. The CDR3 DNA reads TGTGCCAGCAGCTTAGGGGGTAGCGGAATCACTAGCACAGATACGCAGTATTTT. Protein product: CASSLGGSGITSTDTQYF.

This clonotype was seen a handful of times. The chain couples TRBV13 to TRBJ2-7; unclear D gene. Trimming stripped 3 bases from V and 1 base from J, with 16 bases between. Germline V gives CDR1 PRHDT, CDR2 FYEKMQ (reference sequence). This CDR3 is 16 amino acids long. CDR3 nucleotides: TGTGCCAGCAGCTTCGGTTTATGGGCATCATCCTACGAGCAGTACTTC. This translates into CASSFGLWASSYEQYF.

J is TRBJ2-2 and V is TRBV6-5; the match to TRBD1 covers 7 bases. The germline V gene has CDR1 MNHEY and CDR2 SVGAGI. This CDR3 is 15 amino acids long. J lost 1 base, V lost 5 bases, and 4 bases had no gene match. CDR3 region: CASSVQGRNTGELFF. In DNA, the CDR3 is TGTGCCAGCAGTGTACAGGGGAGGAACACCGGGGAGCTGTTTTTT.

V gene TRBV20-1 combines with J gene TRBJ1-2; weak D call: TRBD1 (6 bases). Germline CDR1 is DFQATT and CDR2 is SNEGSKA (reference sequence). CDR3 length equals 12 residues. The V end lost 0 bases, the J end lost 12 bases, and 14 bases lay between the germline ends. The CDR3 reads CSARDGGGGNTF. In DNA, the CDR3 is TGCAGTGCTAGAGATGGGGGCGGGGGCAACACCTTC.

This clonotype was recorded many times. The J gene is TRBJ2-7, the V gene TRBV7-9; no clear D gene. Trimming took 2 bases from V and 3 from J, leaving 11 bases between them. The CDR3 consists of 14 residues. Germline V CDR1 and CDR2: SEHNR, FQNEAQ (reference sequence). The CDR3 sequence: CASSLKGTDYEQYF. In DNA, the CDR3 is TGTGCCAGCAGCTTAAAGGGCACCGACTACGAGCAGTACTTC.

The chain carries TRBV19 and TRBJ1-1; the match to TRBD1 covers 9 bases. The CDR3 covers 14 residues. Trimming removed 3 bases from V and 5 bases from J; junction bases left unmatched: 4. Germline CDR1 and CDR2: LNHDA and SQIVND (reference sequence). The CDR3 sequence: CASSMLGTGTEAFF. The DNA for the CDR3 is TGTGCCAGTAGTATGTTGGGGACAGGGACTGAAGCTTTCTTT.

This clonotype was counted between two and nine times. V gene TRBV5-1 combines with J gene TRBJ1-5; D gene uncertain. The CDR3 loop spans 15 amino acids. Germline V gives CDR1 SGHRS, CDR2 YFSETQ. V was shortened by 1 base and J by 6 bases, with 14 bases between the two germline ends. The CDR3 loop is CASSLTVGMGQPQHF. In DNA form, the CDR3 reads TGCGCCAGCAGCTTGACAGTTGGTATGGGTCAGCCCCAGCATTTT.

CDR3: CSAERDSPYEKLFF. The CDR3 nucleotides read TGCAGTGCTGAACGGGACAGCCCTTATGAAAAACTGTTTTTT. The V gene is TRBV20-1, the J gene TRBJ1-4; 7 nucleotides line up with TRBD1. This CDR3 has 14 amino acids. Per the germline V gene, CDR1 is DFQATT and CDR2 is SNEGSKA (reference sequence). The V segment lost 5 bases and the J segment 6 bases; nucleotides outside the gene matches: 9.

The sample holds many counts of this clonotype. The CDR3 DNA reads as TGTGCCAGCAGTCGGGCAGGGAGGCCCACTGAAGCTTTCTTT. The encoded protein is CASSRAGRPTEAFF. J is TRBJ1-1 and V is TRBV9; D perhaps matches TRBD1 (5 bases). Germline CDR1 SGDLS, CDR2 YYNGEE. The V end was cut by 5 bases, the J end by 4 bases, with 15 bases between. The CDR3 spans 14 residues.

This clonotype has just a few counts. The rearrangement uses TRBV20-1 and TRBJ2-7; maybe TRBD2 (5 bases). The CDR3 length is 14 residues. Trimming shortened V by 3 bases and J by 3 bases, and 15 bases separated the two germline ends. The germline CDR1 and CDR2 sequences are DFQATT and SNEGSKA (reference sequence). CDR3 in amino acids: CSASYGGGRYEQYF. The CDR3 region has the DNA TGCAGTGCTAGCTATGGCGGAGGCCGCTACGAGCAGTACTTC.

V and J are TRBV10-3 and TRBJ2-7; D unclear. Germline CDR1 ENHRY, CDR2 SYGVKD. The CDR3 contains 16 residues. V was shortened by 3 bases and J by 1 base, with 16 bases between the two germline ends. The CDR3 region has the DNA TGTGCCATCAGTGACCCCGTCCGGAGCTTGTCCTACGAGCAGTACTTC. Translating it yields CAISDPVRSLSYEQYF.

The chain uses TRBV7-8 and TRBJ1-1, with D uncertain. V was pared by 9 bases and J by 8 bases, with 16 bases between. Germline V gene lookup returns CDR1 SGHVS and CDR2 FQNEAQ. The CDR3 consists of 12 residues. The CDR3 spells CASSITTSEAFF. The CDR3 nucleotides read TGTGCCAGTAGTATCACCACGTCCGAAGCTTTCTTT.

This clonotype has more than one count but fewer than ten. This chain links TRBV25-1 with TRBJ1-2; D is perhaps TRBD1 (6 bases). CDR3 size: 14 residues. Germline values: CDR1 MGHDK, CDR2 SYGVNS. Trimming removed 5 bases at V and 4 bases at J, with 14 bases between. The CDR3 DNA follows: TGTGCCAGCAGTTCCACAGGGCGGCCCTATGGCTACACCTTC. This codes for CASSSTGRPYGYTF.

Comments on this clonotype: A much larger clone lies a single base off, so this may be a read error. The chain joins TRBV29-1 to TRBJ1-2; D unclear. The CDR3 has 12 residues. Trimming cost V 8 bases and J 5 bases, with 15 bases left between them. Germline assignment: CDR1 SQVTM and CDR2 ANQGSEA. Here the CDR3 reads CSIADGRYGYTF. CDR3 bases: TGCAGCATTGCCGACGGACGATATGGCTACACCTTC.